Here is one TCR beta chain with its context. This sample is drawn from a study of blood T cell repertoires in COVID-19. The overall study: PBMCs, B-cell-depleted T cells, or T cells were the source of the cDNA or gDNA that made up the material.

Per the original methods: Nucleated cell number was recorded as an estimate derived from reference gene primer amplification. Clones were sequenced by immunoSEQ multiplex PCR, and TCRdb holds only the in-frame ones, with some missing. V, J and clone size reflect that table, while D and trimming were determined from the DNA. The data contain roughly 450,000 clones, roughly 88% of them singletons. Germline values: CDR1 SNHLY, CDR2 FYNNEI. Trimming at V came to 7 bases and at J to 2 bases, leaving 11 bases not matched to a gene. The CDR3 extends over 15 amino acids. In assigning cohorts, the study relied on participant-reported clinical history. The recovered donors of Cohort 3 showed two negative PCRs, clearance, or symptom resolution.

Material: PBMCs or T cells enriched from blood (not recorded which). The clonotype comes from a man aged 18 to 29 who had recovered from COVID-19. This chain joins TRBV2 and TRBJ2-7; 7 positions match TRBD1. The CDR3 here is CASTEVRGTAYEQYF. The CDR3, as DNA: TGTGCCAGCACCGAAGTCCGAGGGACAGCCTACGAGCAGTACTTC.